The rows below give T cell receptor beta chains drawn from one sample of a study of cytomegalovirus exposure and HLA in healthy donors. Sequencing was performed with immunoSEQ multiplex PCR; in TCRdb, only in-frame clones are kept and a portion is missing. The sample consists of about 190,000 clones, more than 75% of them appearing once. The sample consisted of PBMCs. All receptors come from a woman between 50 and 59 years old in good health and CMV-seropositive. Both conserved end residues are part of each CDR3. D genes are given only for firm matches. Clone sizes are given selectively: once, few, many, or a class where the clone is expanded.

>TRBD2|TRBJ2-1|once|TRBV2
CASSLRLPSGGANEQFF
TGTGCCAGCAGTTTACGATTACCTAGCGGGGGGGCCAATGAGCAGTTCTTC
>TRBD1|TRBJ2-2|.|TRBV30
CACHRGRTGELFF
TGTGCCTGCCACAGGGGGCGGACCGGGGAGCTGTTTTTT
>.|TRBJ1-1|few|TRBV7-2
CASSSQQNTEAFF
TGTGCCAGCAGCTCCCAACAGAACACTGAAGCTTTCTTT
>.|TRBJ2-4|.|TRBV7-2
CASSPRPGEIQYF
TGTGCCAGCAGCCCTCGACCTGGGGAGATTCAGTACTTC
>TRBD1|TRBJ2-2|once|TRBV7-2
CASSLQDRGTTGELFF
TGTGCCAGCAGCCTCCAAGACAGGGGTACCACCGGGGAGCTGTTTTTT
>.|TRBJ1-1|few|TRBV6-1
CASSELSFNTEAFF
TGTGCCAGCAGTGAGCTGAGCTTTAACACTGAAGCTTTCTTT
>TRBD1|TRBJ1-2|.|TRBV7-2
CASSLKSGGYGYTF
TGTGCCAGCAGCTTAAAGTCAGGGGGCTATGGCTACACCTTC
>TRBD1|TRBJ2-1|once|TRBV9
CASSVVGTGFYNEQFF
TGTGCCAGCAGCGTAGTCGGGACAGGCTTCTACAATGAGCAGTTCTTC
>.|TRBJ1-5|.|TRBV9
CASSVRAGGNQPQHF
TGTGCCAGCAGCGTAAGGGCAGGGGGCAATCAGCCCCAGCATTTT
>.|TRBJ2-5|.|TRBV27
CASSSLLTGQQETQYF
TGTGCCAGCAGTTCCCTCCTGACAGGACAGCAAGAGACCCAGTACTTC
>TRBD1|TRBJ2-3|.|TRBV11-2
CASSPRGGPDTQYF
TGTGCCAGCAGCCCACGAGGGGGCCCAGATACGCAGTATTTT
>TRBD2|TRBJ2-7|.|TRBV11-2
CASSFGAGGSEQYF
TGTGCCAGCAGCTTCGGAGCGGGGGGCTCCGAGCAGTACTTC
>TRBD2|TRBJ2-3|.|TRBV5-1
CASSLGGTSGTDTQYF
TGCGCCAGCAGCTTGGGGGGGACTAGCGGCACAGATACGCAGTATTTT
>TRBD2|TRBJ2-3|.|TRBV6-1
CASSGAFFRGGGDTQYF
TGTGCCAGCAGTGGGGCTTTTTTTCGCGGGGGGGGAGATACGCAGTATTTT
>TRBD1|TRBJ1-6|.|TRBV19
CASQDRGFSPLHF
TGTGCCAGCCAGGACAGGGGGTTTTCACCCCTCCACTTT
>TRBD1|TRBJ2-7|.|TRBV2
CASTRDRSYEQYF
TGTGCCAGCACACGGGACAGGAGCTACGAGCAGTACTTC
>.|TRBJ1-2|.|TRBV5-1
CASSLGGDRGYTF
TGCGCCAGCAGCTTGGGCGGGGATCGCGGCTACACCTTC
>TRBD2|TRBJ2-1|.|TRBV19
CASSIMVGTSGLGDEQFF
TGTGCCAGTAGTATAATGGTCGGGACTAGCGGGCTAGGGGATGAGCAGTTCTTC
>TRBD1|TRBJ2-1|.|TRBV6-5
CASSYRDSYNEQFF
TGTGCCAGCAGTTACCGGGACAGCTACAATGAGCAGTTCTTC
>.|TRBJ1-1|.|TRBV10-1
CASSDQNTEAFF
TGCGCCAGCAGTGATCAGAACACTGAAGCTTTCTTT
>.|TRBJ2-1|.|TRBV5-1
CASSLPEGNEQFF
TGCGCCAGCAGCCTCCCGGAGGGGAATGAGCAGTTCTTC
>.|TRBJ1-2|.|TRBV2
CASSEAPVDYGYTF
TGTGCCAGCAGTGAAGCGCCAGTTGACTATGGCTACACCTTC
>.|TRBJ2-7|once|TRBV6-6
CASSYEVEGEQYF
TGTGCCAGCAGTTACGAGGTAGAGGGCGAGCAGTACTTC
>.|TRBJ1-1|.|TRBV28
CASSYGAANTEAFF
TGTGCCAGCAGTTATGGGGCAGCCAACACTGAAGCTTTCTTT
>TRBD1|TRBJ2-7|.|TRBV7-9
CSSSLGGQGAFEQYF
TGTTCCAGCAGCTTAGGAGGACAGGGGGCATTCGAGCAGTACTTC
>TRBD2|TRBJ2-5|.|TRBV5-1
CASTLGGVKETQYF
TGCGCCAGCACCCTGGGGGGGGTAAAAGAGACCCAGTACTTC
>.|TRBJ1-3|once|TRBV9
CASSPLGLDGNTIYF
TGTGCCAGCAGCCCCCTGGGTCTAGATGGAAACACCATATATTTT